This TCR beta chain was recorded in a study of cytomegalovirus exposure and HLA in healthy donors. Looked up from germline, CDR1 is SGHRS and CDR2 is YFSETQ. The CDR3 runs 15 residues. V was cut by 3 bases and J by 3 bases, with 15 bases left in between. Study-level points and caveats: Analysis was carried out at a later point, and it linked a missense DCLRE1C variant to TCR beta V- and J-gene trimming. The classifier was said to identify cytomegalovirus status with high specificity and sensitivity.

To note about this clone: Its antigen is currently unknown.

PCR primers comprised 60 Vbeta and 13 Jbeta primers. Sequencing was performed with immunoSEQ multiplex PCR; in TCRdb, only in-frame clones are kept and a portion is missing. This sample carries a few hundred thousand clones, under 90% of them seen once, and the ten largest clones take roughly 0.31%. The sample was PBMCs. V and J are TRBV5-1 and TRBJ1-2; D not certain. This TCR was sampled from a girl aged 2-10 years in good health and CMV-seronegative. The CDR3 spells CASSSRAPRDYGYTF. CDR3 DNA: TGCGCCAGCAGCTCCCGGGCCCCGAGGGACTATGGCTACACCTTC.